Listed below are T cell receptor beta chains from one sample, sequenced in a study of early T cells in non-severe SARS-CoV-2 infection. MiXCR, applied by TCRdb to the 5' RACE reads, yields one record per CDR3 protein. Of 100,000 or so distinct CDR3 sequences listed, around 13% are singletons. The sequenced material came from whole blood. These TCRs come from an adult who was a healthcare worker with PCR-confirmed SARS-CoV-2 infection or an uninfected control (not recorded which). CDR3s include the opening cysteine and the closing phenylalanine or tryptophan. D genes are given only for firm matches. Some rows have no size entry. The others give once, few or many, or a class for an expanded clone.

clone_size	d_call	v_call	j_call	cdr3_length	cdr3_aa	cdr3_nt
.	.	TRBV11-2	TRBJ2-7	18	CASSLVSGLLFDSYEQYF	TGTGCCAGCAGCTTAGTATCGGGGCTTCTCTTTGACTCCTACGAGCAGTACTTC
few	.	TRBV27	TRBJ2-3	15	CASSLSAGILDTQYF	TGTGCCAGCAGTTTATCGGCCGGAATTTTGGATACGCAGTATTTT
many	TRBD1	TRBV27	TRBJ1-1	14	CASSSPGQGTEAFF	TGTGCCAGCAGTTCGCCGGGACAGGGAACTGAAGCTTTCTTT
.	.	TRBV27	TRBJ2-3	13	CASSFGFPDTQYF	TGTGCCAGCAGTTTTGGTTTTCCAGATACGCAGTATTTT
many	.	TRBV20-1	TRBJ2-3	11	CSVPVADTQYF	TGCAGTGTCCCCGTCGCAGATACGCAGTATTTT
.	.	TRBV2	TRBJ2-3	14	CASSQDYSTDTQYF	TGTGCCAGCAGCCAAGACTACAGCACAGATACGCAGTATTTT
.	.	TRBV7-2	TRBJ2-3	13	CASSLPETDTQYF	TGTGCCAGCAGCTTACCAGAAACAGATACGCAGTATTTT
many	.	TRBV7-6	TRBJ2-1	13	CASSPSRGNEQFF	TGTGCCAGCAGCCCCAGTAGGGGCAATGAGCAGTTCTTC
few	.	TRBV6-6	TRBJ1-2	14	CASSSSQINYGYTF	TGTGCCAGCAGTTCCTCACAAATCAACTATGGCTACACCTTC
few	.	TRBV3-1	TRBJ1-2	12	CASSKRSYGYTF	TGTGCCAGCAGTAAGCGGTCCTATGGCTACACCTTC
few	TRBD1	TRBV6-1	TRBJ2-3	14	CASSDGQGTDTQYF	TGTGCCAGCAGTGATGGACAGGGCACAGATACGCAGTATTTT
once	.	TRBV2	TRBJ2-3	14	CASRDPSGADTQYF	TGTGCCAGCAGGGACCCATCAGGGGCAGATACGCAGTATTTT
many	.	TRBV11-1	TRBJ2-7	13	CASSFGTGYEQYF	TGTGCCAGCAGCTTCGGCACAGGATACGAGCAGTACTTC
.	TRBD2	TRBV6-6	TRBJ2-7	14	CATAIAGGSYEQYF	TGTGCCACCGCCATAGCGGGAGGGTCCTACGAGCAGTACTTC
.	.	TRBV27	TRBJ2-3	13	CASQGGPGDTQYF	TGTGCCAGCCAAGGAGGGCCTGGAGATACGCAGTATTTT
few	.	TRBV12-3/TRBV12-4	TRBJ1-4	15	CASSLARQRNEKLFF	TGTGCCAGCAGTTTAGCGCGACAGAGGAATGAAAAACTGTTTTTT